The clone carrying this T cell receptor (beta chain) occurred many times. What it binds is unknown. These data come from a study of regulatory T cells in long-lasting Graves disease. Study results and limitations: Persistent disease samples used TRBV28, TRBJ1-2 and TRBJ2-5 preferentially. Peripheral blood was the sole material, not thyroid tissue.

Germline V CDR1 and CDR2: MNHNS, SASEGT. V gave up 6 bases and J gave up 3 bases; unmatched junction bases: 1. This CDR3 spans 13 amino acids. This sample's time point: newly diagnosed GD, antithyroid drugs for less than 3 months. There was RNA extracted from PBMCs, and the TCR library was made from it. Diagnosing Graves' disease relied on the American Thyroid Association guidelines. Building of the TCR beta libraries involved iRepertoire HTBI primers and Arm-PCR of CDR3 regions. Per the original methods: Samples jointly harbored roughly 62 TRBV and over 13 TRBJ segments. A single record per CDR3 protein comes from TCRdb applying MiXCR to the multiplex PCR reads. TCRdb, rather than the study authors, made the V and J calls. The sample records over 350,000 distinct CDR3 sequences, approximately 14% being singletons. Another study also made use of these data, one on T cells in Graves' hyperthyroidism and ophthalmopathy.

J is TRBJ2-1 and V is TRBV6-1, with 8 bases matching TRBD2. The sequencing here drew on peripheral blood mononuclear cells (PBMCs), taken at new diagnosis, from a patient treated with antithyroid drugs. The clonotype was recovered from a woman aged 45-60 years with Graves disease. CDR3 DNA: TGTGCCAGCAGGGGACTAGGCTACAATGAGCAGTTCTTC. Protein sequence: CASRGLGYNEQFF.